A single sample gave rise to the 25 T cell receptor beta chains below, sequenced in a study of blood T cell repertoires in COVID-19. Assay: immunoSEQ multiplex PCR; the TCRdb copy retains only in-frame clones and omits some. The sample has 100,000 to 150,000 clones, approximately 85% seen once. The material sequenced was peripheral blood. The receptors were gathered from a woman older than 75 with acute or convalescent COVID-19.

This chain links TRBV7-8 with TRBJ1-2, with D maybe TRBD1 (6 bases). Germline V lookup: CDR1 SGHVS, CDR2 FQNEAQ. V was shortened by 4 bases and J by 9 bases, with 15 bases between the two germline ends. This CDR3 is built from 13 residues. As DNA, the CDR3 is TGTGCCAGCAGCTCCACAGGGATTCAAAGCTACACCTTC. Protein sequence: CASSSTGIQSYTF.

The V gene is TRBV7-2, the J gene TRBJ2-1; D remains unclear. The CDR3 spans 11 residues. CDR1 is SGHTA and CDR2 is FQGNSA in the germline V gene. Trimming pared 3 bases from V and 9 bases from J, leaving 6 bases between. CDR3 amino acids: CASSFSFEQFF. CDR3 in DNA: TGTGCCAGCAGCTTTAGCTTTGAGCAGTTCTTC. Full variable domain (outside the CDR3, taken from reference TRBV7-2 and TRBJ2-1): GAGVSQSPSNKVTEKGKDVELRCDPISGHTALYWYRQSLGQGLEFLIYFQGNSAPDKSGLPSDRFSAERTGGSVSTLTIQRTQQEDSAVYLCASSFSFEQFFGPGTRLTVL.

V usage is TRBV7-9 and J usage is TRBJ1-1, with a tentative D call TRBD1 (5 bases). Between the trimmed V and J ends, which lost 1 base and 10 bases, there was a span of 13 bases. The CDR3 contains 13 residues. Germline V gene data show CDR1 as SEHNR and CDR2 as FQNEAQ (reference sequence). CDR3 bases: TGTGCCAGCAGCTTAGAGGGTGGAGGGGTAGCTTTCTTT. This encodes CASSLEGGGVAFF.

The chain is built from TRBV19 and TRBJ2-3, with D perhaps TRBD1 (6 bases). Germline V gene lookup returns CDR1 LNHDA and CDR2 SQIVND (reference sequence). V was cut by 10 bases and J by 3 bases, with 17 bases left in between. CDR3 length: 14 amino acids. CDR3 DNA sequence: TGTGCCACTCAGGCGGGCAGGGGAACAGATACGCAGTATTTT. Its protein product is CATQAGRGTDTQYF. The variable domain in full, completed from reference TRBV19 and TRBJ2-3, reads DGGITQSPKYLFRKEGQNVTLSCEQNLNHDAMYWYRQDPGQGLRLIYYSQIVNDFQKGDIAEGYSVSREKKESFPLTVTSAQKNPTAFYLCATQAGRGTDTQYFGPGTRLTVL.

This rearrangement joins TRBV5-1 to TRBJ2-5; 8 bases are shared with TRBD2. CDR3 length: 16 amino acids. J lost 1 base, V lost 0 bases, and 5 bases had no gene match. Germline V gene data show CDR1 as SGHRS and CDR2 as YFSETQ. CDR3 amino acids: CASSLASGTSQETQYF. The CDR3 region has the DNA TGCGCCAGCAGCTTGGCATCGGGGACTAGCCAAGAGACCCAGTACTTC. The full variable domain, rest sourced from reference TRBV5-1 and TRBJ2-5, is KAGVTQTPRYLIKTRGQQVTLSCSPISGHRSVSWYQQTPGQGLQFLFEYFSETQRNKGNFPGRFSGRQFSNSRSEMNVSTLELGDSALYLCASSLASGTSQETQYFGPGTRLLVL.

The chain joins TRBV12-3 or TRBV12-4 to TRBJ2-5, with D possibly TRBD2 on 5 matching bases. This CDR3 has 13 amino acids. V lost 7 bases and J lost 7, with 16 bases in between. The CDR3 protein is CASKVEGHGTQYF. CDR3 in DNA: TGTGCCAGCAAGGTCGAGGGTCATGGGACCCAGTACTTC.

The V and J genes are TRBV15 and TRBJ1-2; no definite D call. This CDR3 is built from 16 residues. Germline V gene lookup returns CDR1 LNHNV and CDR2 YYDKDF (reference sequence). V gave up 0 bases and J gave up 7 bases, with 18 bases separating them. Here the CDR3 reads CATSRDPRTDASGYTF. Here the CDR3 DNA reads TGTGCCACCAGCAGAGACCCCCGAACAGATGCGAGTGGCTACACCTTC. Complete variable domain (other parts from reference TRBV15 and TRBJ1-2): DAMVIQNPRYQVTQFGKPVTLSCSQTLNHNVMYWYQQKSSQAPKLLFHYYDKDFNNEADTPDNFQSRRPNTSFCFLDIRSPGLGDTAMYLCATSRDPRTDASGYTFGSGTRLTVV.

In DNA, the CDR3 is TGTGCCAGCAGCCAAGGACTAGCGGGGGGTACCGGGGAGCTGTTTTTT. Translating gives CASSQGLAGGTGELFF. The chain uses TRBV4-2 and TRBJ2-2; 13 bases line up with TRBD2. The CDR3 extends over 16 amino acids. With 1 base clipped from V and 5 bases from J, the junction kept 1 base outside the gene matches. Germline CDR1 reads LGHNA; CDR2 reads YNFKEQ.

Only a few counts were recorded for this clone. This chain connects TRBV29-1 to TRBJ2-3, with TRBD1 as a possible D gene (5 bases). Germline CDR1 reads SQVTM; CDR2 reads ANQGSEA. V lost 5 bases to trimming and J lost 3 bases, with 12 bases between them. This CDR3 comprises 13 residues. In DNA form, the CDR3 reads TGCAGCGTTAGCAGGGCTAGGACAGATACGCAGTATTTT. Translating gives CSVSRARTDTQYF.

The V and J genes are TRBV2 and TRBJ1-1; D is perhaps TRBD1 (6 bases). The CDR3 contains 15 residues. V was pared by 6 bases and J by 0 bases, with 14 bases between. Germline assignment: CDR1 SNHLY and CDR2 FYNNEI. CDR3 sequence (DNA): TGTGCCAGCAGGGCTACAGGGTCCCTGAACACTGAAGCTTTCTTT. This gives the protein CASRATGSLNTEAFF.

CDR3 DNA: TGCGCCAGCAGCCAGACAGGACTCAACACTGAAGCTTTCTTT. This codes for CASSQTGLNTEAFF. This rearrangement joins TRBV5-1 to TRBJ1-1; possibly TRBD1 for D (6 bases). This CDR3 is built from 14 residues. Germline loops: CDR1 SGHRS, CDR2 YFSETQ. The germline V and J ends were trimmed by 4 bases and 2 bases, with 12 bases remaining between them.

This clone was observed a few times. The rearrangement uses TRBV29-1 and TRBJ1-1, with TRBD1 matching 8 bases. The CDR3 spans 15 residues. The germline CDR1 and CDR2 sequences are SQVTM and ANQGSEA. The J segment lost 5 bases and the V segment lost 6 bases, leaving 14 bases of the junction unmatched. The CDR3 here is CSVNQGAGWGTEAFF. The CDR3 coding sequence is TGCAGCGTGAACCAGGGGGCTGGGTGGGGGACTGAAGCTTTCTTT. The entire variable domain, with the rest obtained from reference TRBV29-1 and TRBJ1-1, is as follows: SAVISQKPSRDICQRGTSLTIQCQVDSQVTMMFWYRQQPGQSLTLIATANQGSEATYESGFVIDKFPISRPNLTFSTLTVSNMSPEDSSIYLCSVNQGAGWGTEAFFGQGTRLTVV.

The chain couples TRBV19 to TRBJ1-6, with 7 bases lining up with TRBD1. The CDR3 covers 14 residues. CDR1 LNHDA and CDR2 SQIVND come from the germline V gene (reference sequence). J was trimmed by 7 bases and V by 3 bases; bases with no gene match: 3. The CDR3 sequence: CASSIPGQNSPLHF. Here the CDR3 DNA reads TGTGCCAGTAGTATCCCGGGACAGAATTCACCCCTCCACTTT.

This clone was seen more than once but under ten times. The gene calls are TRBV2 and TRBJ1-3; D remains unclear. The CDR3 covers 14 residues. Trimming shortened V by 4 bases and J by 2 bases, and 9 bases separated the two germline ends. Germline-derived CDR1 and CDR2 are SNHLY and FYNNEI. The CDR3 here is CASSVPSTGNTIYF. In DNA, the CDR3 is TGTGCCAGCAGTGTTCCTAGTACTGGAAACACCATATATTTT.

The chain couples TRBV14 to TRBJ2-1; a possible D gene is TRBD1 (5 bases). The CDR3 covers 16 residues. Trimming took 2 bases from V and 4 from J, leaving 15 bases between them. The germline V gene has CDR1 SGHDN and CDR2 FVKESK. The CDR3 sequence is CASSQLQGNTYNEQFF. CDR3 DNA: TGTGCCAGCAGCCAACTCCAGGGAAATACATACAATGAGCAGTTCTTC.

A word on this clone: Distinct nucleotide sequences in the sample also encode this CDR3. The chain couples TRBV12-3 or TRBV12-4 to TRBJ1-1; tentative D call: TRBD1 (5 bases). The CDR3 loop spans 12 amino acids. Between the trimmed V and J ends, which lost 3 bases and 5 bases, there was a span of 7 bases. CDR3 coding DNA: TGTGCCAGCAGTTTCTCAGGGACTGAAGCTTTCTTT. Amino acid sequence: CASSFSGTEAFF.

CDR3 nucleotides: TGTGCCAGCAGAACAGGTTCTGGCTACACCTTC. It specifies CASRTGSGYTF. This chain joins TRBV6-5 and TRBJ1-2, with D possibly being TRBD1 (5 bases). The CDR3 sequence is 11 residues long. Trimming took 6 bases from V and 7 from J, leaving 9 bases between them. In germline, CDR1 is MNHEY, CDR2 SVGAGI.

This rearrangement joins TRBV29-1 to TRBJ1-1; D call uncertain. Germline V gene lookup returns CDR1 SQVTM and CDR2 ANQGSEA. V dropped 7 bases and J dropped 1 base, with 10 bases sitting between them. There are 12 residues in the CDR3. In DNA, the CDR3 is TGCAGCGGCCTACTAGGGAACACTGAAGCTTTCTTT. Its translation is CSGLLGNTEAFF.

The chain joins TRBV3-1 (or the pseudogene TRBV3-2) to TRBJ1-2, with D possibly TRBD1 on 6 matching bases. V lost 0 bases to trimming and J lost 4 bases, with 18 bases between them. Germline-derived CDR1 and CDR2 are LGHDT and YNNKEL (reference sequence). The CDR3 contains 17 residues. The CDR3 region has the DNA TGTGCCAGCAGCCAAGATTATTTGGGGGGGCCGCCCTATGGCTACACCTTC. This translates into CASSQDYLGGPPYGYTF.

The V gene is TRBV28, the J gene TRBJ1-4; unclear D gene. Trimming shortened V by 6 bases and J by 8 bases, and 16 bases separated the two germline ends. Per germline, CDR1 MDHEN and CDR2 SYDVKM. The CDR3 is made up of 14 amino acids. The CDR3 sequence is CASRAYPGGEKLFF. The CDR3, as DNA: TGTGCCAGCAGAGCCTACCCGGGTGGCGAAAAACTGTTTTTT.

The V call is TRBV5-6, the J call TRBJ1-1; 7 bases align to TRBD1. The CDR3 is 13 amino acids. In germline, CDR1 is SGHDT, CDR2 YYEEEE. V was pared by 0 bases and J by 4 bases, with 0 bases of the junction left unmatched. The CDR3 loop reads CASSLEGATEAFF. CDR3 coding DNA: TGTGCCAGCAGCTTGGAGGGGGCCACTGAAGCTTTCTTT.

The chain uses TRBV7-3 and TRBJ1-1, with D hard to call. The germline V and J ends were trimmed by 6 bases and 5 bases, with 13 bases remaining between them. Per the germline V gene, CDR1 is SGHTA and CDR2 is FQGTGA. The CDR3 is 13 residues long. The DNA of the CDR3 is TGTGCCAGCAGTCTGAGGGAGAGGACTGAAGCTTTCTTT. Amino acid sequence: CASSLRERTEAFF. Complete variable domain (other parts from reference TRBV7-3 and TRBJ1-1): GAGVSQTPSNKVTEKGKYVELRCDPISGHTALYWYRQSLGQGPEFLIYFQGTGAADDSGLPNDRFFAVRPEGSVSTLKIQRTERGDSAVYLCASSLRERTEAFFGQGTRLTVV.

The genes are TRBV27 and TRBJ1-3, with D hard to call. Trimming shortened V by 6 bases and J by 4 bases, and 16 bases separated the two germline ends. CDR3 length: 15 residues. Germline V lookup: CDR1 MNHEY, CDR2 SMNVEV (reference sequence). DNA of the CDR3: TGTGCCAGCAGGGACTTAAGGGCTGCCGGAAACACCATATATTTT. Protein product: CASRDLRAAGNTIYF.

This chain joins TRBV2 and TRBJ2-2; tentative D call: TRBD2 (6 bases). Germline V gives CDR1 SNHLY, CDR2 FYNNEI. This CDR3 has 14 residues. V lost 3 bases and J 4 bases, leaving 9 bases between the germline ends. CDR3 loop: CASSEGGGTGELFF. DNA of the CDR3: TGTGCCAGCAGTGAGGGGGGAGGCACCGGGGAGCTGTTTTTT.

V usage is TRBV11-1 and J usage is TRBJ2-7, with D hard to call. Trimming shortened V by 8 bases and J by 4 bases, and 12 bases separated the two germline ends. Germline CDR1 is SGHAT and CDR2 is FQDESV (reference sequence). The CDR3 is 12 amino acids. The CDR3 here is CASSGATYEQYV. CDR3 sequence (DNA): TGTGCCAGCTCCGGAGCTACGTACGAGCAGTACGTC.